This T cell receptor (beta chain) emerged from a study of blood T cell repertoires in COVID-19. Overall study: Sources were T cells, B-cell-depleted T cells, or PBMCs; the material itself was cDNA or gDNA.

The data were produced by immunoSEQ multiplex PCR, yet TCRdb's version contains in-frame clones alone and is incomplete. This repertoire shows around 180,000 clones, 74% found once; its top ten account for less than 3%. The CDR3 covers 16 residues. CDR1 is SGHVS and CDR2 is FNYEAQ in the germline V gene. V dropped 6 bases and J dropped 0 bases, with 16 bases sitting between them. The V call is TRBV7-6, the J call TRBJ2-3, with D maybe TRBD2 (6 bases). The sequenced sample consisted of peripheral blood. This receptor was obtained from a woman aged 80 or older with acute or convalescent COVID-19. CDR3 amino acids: CASSPFRSGSTDTQYF. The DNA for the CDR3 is TGTGCCAGCAGTCCCTTTCGTAGCGGTAGCACAGATACGCAGTATTTT. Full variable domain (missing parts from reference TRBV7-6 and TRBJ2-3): GAGVSQSPRYKVTKRGQDVALRCDPISGHVSLYWYRQALGQGPEFLTYFNYEAQQDKSGLPNDRFSAERPEGSISTLTIQRTEQRDSAMYRCASSPFRSGSTDTQYFGPGTRLTVL.